This TCR beta chain was observed in a study of shared clonotypes between healthy human individuals. CDR3 size: 15 residues. The germline V gene encodes CDR1 KGHSH and CDR2 LQKENI. With 3 bases clipped from V and 3 bases from J, the junction kept 3 bases outside the gene matches. Details on this clone: Its antigen is not identified.

Overall study results and limits: It was expected that sequencing depth would affect clonotype sharing among donors.

Caucasian adults living in Nashville, Tennessee, provided all samples. For each subset, genomic DNA was distributed in equal portions over several immunoSEQ plates. Unsorted PBMC DNA was run through sequencing on ten immunoSEQ deep assay plates. Assay used: immunoSEQ multiplex PCR; TCRdb lists only in-frame clones, some missing. The table includes hundreds of thousands of clones, 70% to 80% detected once. The sequencing sample was made of PBMCs. The chain joins TRBV18 to TRBJ1-5; 9 nucleotides match TRBD1. This TCR came from a woman between 35 and 50 years old in good health. Some clones in this sample may be carry-over from other donors' samples. CDR3 in amino acids: CASSPWTGDNQPQHF. CDR3 coding DNA: TGTGCCAGCTCACCCTGGACAGGGGACAATCAGCCCCAGCATTTT. Drawing the rest from reference TRBV18 and TRBJ1-5, the complete variable domain is NAGVMQNPRHLVRRRGQEARLRCSPMKGHSHVYWYRQLPEEGLKFMVYLQKENIIDESGMPKERFSAEFPKEGPSILRIQQVVRGDSAAYFCASSPWTGDNQPQHFGDGTRLSIL.